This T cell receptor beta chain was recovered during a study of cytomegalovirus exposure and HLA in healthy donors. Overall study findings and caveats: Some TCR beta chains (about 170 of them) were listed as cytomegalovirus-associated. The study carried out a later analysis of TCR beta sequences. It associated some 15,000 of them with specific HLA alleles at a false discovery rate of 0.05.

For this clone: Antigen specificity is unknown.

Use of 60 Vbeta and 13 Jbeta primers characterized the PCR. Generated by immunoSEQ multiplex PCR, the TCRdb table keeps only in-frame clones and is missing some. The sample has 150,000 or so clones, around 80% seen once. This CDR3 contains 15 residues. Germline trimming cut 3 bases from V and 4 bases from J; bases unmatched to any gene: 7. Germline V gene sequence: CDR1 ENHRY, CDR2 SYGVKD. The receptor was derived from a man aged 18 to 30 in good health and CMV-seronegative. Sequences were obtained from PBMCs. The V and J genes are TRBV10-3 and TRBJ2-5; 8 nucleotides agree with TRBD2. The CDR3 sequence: CAISERAGEGETQYF. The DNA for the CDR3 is TGTGCCATCAGTGAACGAGCGGGAGAAGGAGAGACCCAGTACTTC.